Sequencing of this T cell receptor (beta chain) was carried out in a study of regulatory T cells in long-lasting Graves disease. Study-level findings and limits: Authors noted too few samples as a limitation. Lower TCR diversity characterized persistent Graves' patients relative to newly diagnosed patients. Exclusively peripheral blood, rather than thyroid tissue, was studied.

The length of the CDR3 is 21 residues. CDR1 is DFQATT and CDR2 is SNEGSKA in the germline V gene (reference sequence). V gave up 3 bases and J gave up 4 bases; unmatched junction bases: 23. Construction of TCR beta libraries relied on iRepertoire HTBI primers and on Arm-PCR targeting CDR3 regions. MiXCR, applied by TCRdb to the multiplex PCR reads, yields one record per CDR3 protein. Of fewer than 600,000 distinct CDR3 sequences listed, 20% to 25% are singletons. Time point reported: persistent/refractory GD, antithyroid drugs over 5 years with positive TRAb. Generation of the TCR library employed RNA extracted from PBMCs. The sample holds one count of this clonotype. As yet, its antigen is unknown.

The sequence was obtained from a female donor with Graves disease. The source was peripheral blood mononuclear cells (PBMCs), collected when the disease was refractory, from a patient treated with antithyroid drugs. The V gene is TRBV20-1, the J gene TRBJ2-1, with 11 nucleotides matching TRBD1. The CDR3 sequence is CSARWTGGSVAGATGYNEQFF. Written as DNA, the CDR3 is TGCAGTGCTAGGTGGACAGGGGGCTCGGTAGCGGGAGCCACGGGGTACAATGAGCAGTTCTTC.